This TCR beta chain was found in a study of shared clonotypes between healthy human individuals. Overall study findings and caveats: Despite large depth, rarefaction showed incomplete sorted-subset sequencing.

A note on this clone: As yet, its antigen is unknown. This sample includes further DNA sequences coding for the same CDR3.

The V gene's germline CDR1 is SEHNR and CDR2 FQNEAQ (reference sequence). The CDR3 length is 13 residues. Trimming stripped 4 bases from V and 3 bases from J, with 8 bases between. TCRdb keeps only in-frame clones here, not all; method: immunoSEQ multiplex PCR. This sample carries about 670,000 clones, less than 80% of them seen once, and the ten largest clones take less than 2%. The receptor was isolated from a woman aged 25 to 45 in good health. The J gene is TRBJ2-3, the V gene TRBV7-9, with D unclear. Specimen: memory CD4+ T cells sorted from blood. Specified subset: CD45RA-negative fraction. The DNA for the CDR3 is TGTGCCAGCAGCTCGTCCGGGACAGATACGCAGTATTTT. It yields the protein CASSSSGTDTQYF. Together with reference TRBV7-9 and TRBJ2-3, the CDR3 gives the full variable domain: DTGVSQNPRHKITKRGQNVTFRCDPISEHNRLYWYRQTLGQGPEFLTYFQNEAQLEKSRLLSDRFSAERPKGSFSTLEIQRTEQGDSAMYLCASSSSGTDTQYFGPGTRLTVL.